Listed below are T cell receptor beta chains from one sample, sequenced in a study of blood T cell repertoires in COVID-19. The data were produced by immunoSEQ multiplex PCR, yet TCRdb's version contains in-frame clones alone and is incomplete. Here the sample spans about 160,000 clones, around 87% being singletons. Material: peripheral blood. These receptors originate from a woman aged 60 to 75 with active or convalescent COVID-19. Each CDR3 is given with its conserved first and last residue. D genes are given only for firm matches. Expanded clones get a size class; other rows say once, few or many, or leave the size out.

D	V	J	size	DNA	CDR3
TRBD2	TRBV7-8	TRBJ2-1	NA	TGTGCCAGCAGCCTACTAGCGGGGGCGGCCAATGAGCAGTTCTTC	CASSLLAGAANEQFF
TRBD2	TRBV9	TRBJ2-5	NA	TGTGCCAGCAGCGTAGCTCCTAGCGGGGGTAGGGAGACCCAGTACTTC	CASSVAPSGGRETQYF
NA	TRBV5-8	TRBJ2-3	NA	TGTGCCAGCAGCCAACAGGGATCTTTAACAGATACGCAGTATTTT	CASSQQGSLTDTQYF
TRBD1	TRBV10-3	TRBJ2-6	NA	TGTGCCATCGGGACAGGGGGAGCCGGGGCCAACGTCCTGACTTTC	CAIGTGGAGANVLTF
NA	TRBV18	TRBJ2-7	NA	TGTGCCAGCTCACAAATTGGACAGAACCCCTACGAGCAGTACTTC	CASSQIGQNPYEQYF
NA	TRBV19	TRBJ1-5	NA	TGTGCCAGTAGTACGCCGGGTGGCAATCAGCCCCAGCATTTT	CASSTPGGNQPQHF
TRBD1	TRBV5-1	TRBJ1-5	NA	TGCGCCAGCAGCTTGGAACCGGGACAGGTCAATCAGCCCCAGCATTTT	CASSLEPGQVNQPQHF
NA	TRBV25-1	TRBJ1-4	NA	TGTGCCAGCAGTGCGGGATCGGCTAATGAAAAACTGTTTTTT	CASSAGSANEKLFF
NA	TRBV6-6	TRBJ1-5	NA	TGTGCCAGCAGTTGGGGACAACGGAGCAATCAGCCCCAGCATTTT	CASSWGQRSNQPQHF
TRBD1	TRBV5-8	TRBJ1-4	NA	TGTGCCAGCAGCTTTTTCGGGACAGAGAATGAAAAACTGTTTTTT	CASSFFGTENEKLFF
TRBD2	TRBV9	TRBJ2-3	few	TGTGCCAGCAGCCCCCCCGGGCGGGGGGGTATCAATACGCAGTATTTT	CASSPPGRGGINTQYF
NA	TRBV12-3/TRBV12-4	TRBJ2-2	NA	TGTGCCAGCTCGTCGCAGAACGGGGAGCTGTTTTTT	CASSSQNGELFF
TRBD1	TRBV6-5	TRBJ1-2	NA	TGTGCCAGCAGTCCTCAGGGGGCGGATGGCTACACCTTC	CASSPQGADGYTF
NA	TRBV6-2/TRBV6-3	TRBJ2-6	NA	TGTGCCAGCAGCCCTCAGGGTGTCTCTGGGGCCAACGTCCTGACTTTC	CASSPQGVSGANVLTF